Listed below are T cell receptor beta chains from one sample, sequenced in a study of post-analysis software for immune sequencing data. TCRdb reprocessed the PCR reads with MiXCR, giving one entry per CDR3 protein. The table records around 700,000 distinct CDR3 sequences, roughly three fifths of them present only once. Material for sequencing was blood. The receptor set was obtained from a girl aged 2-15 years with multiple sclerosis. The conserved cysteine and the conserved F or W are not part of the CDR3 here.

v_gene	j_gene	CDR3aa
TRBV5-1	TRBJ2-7	ASSFVGSSYEQY
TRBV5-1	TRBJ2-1	ASSRGGTGYNEQF
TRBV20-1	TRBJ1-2	SARPPTDNYGYT
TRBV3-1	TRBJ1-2	ASSQDAGGGYGYT
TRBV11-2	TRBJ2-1	ASSLVPAKDNGQF
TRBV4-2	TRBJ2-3	ASSQDRTSGGARIGDTQY
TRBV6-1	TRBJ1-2	ASRLIQGAYYGYT
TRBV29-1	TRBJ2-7	SVEGGRESYEQY
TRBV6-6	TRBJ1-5	ASSYSKRAQH
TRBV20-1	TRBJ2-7	SASRGRVGYEQY
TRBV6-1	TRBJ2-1	ASSDGGGARDEQF
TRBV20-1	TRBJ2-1	SAEPNLSSYNEQF
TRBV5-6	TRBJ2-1	ASSPSGGLGYNEQF
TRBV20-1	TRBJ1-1	SARWMLKTEAF
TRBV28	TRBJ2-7	ASSLRSLVVNPAYYEQY
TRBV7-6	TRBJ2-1	ASSVPTGTSASYNEQF
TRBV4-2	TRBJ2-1	ASSQEGGGYEQF
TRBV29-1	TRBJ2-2	SVDTEGTGELF
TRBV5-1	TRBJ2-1	ASSPASGAYNEQF
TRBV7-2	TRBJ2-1	ASSLELAGYNEQF
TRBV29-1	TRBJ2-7	SAQTGVYEQY
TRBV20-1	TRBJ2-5	SAAGGTGETQY
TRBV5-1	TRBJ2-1	ASSLWGGGADEQF
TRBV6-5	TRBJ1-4	ASSPVVGAHEKLF
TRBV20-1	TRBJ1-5	SASSADSNQPQH
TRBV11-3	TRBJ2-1	ASSPLGAGTRDYNEQF
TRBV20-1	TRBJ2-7	SARAPSGRAQQY
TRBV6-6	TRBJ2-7	ASSPTEVPAYEQY
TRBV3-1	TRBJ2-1	ASSQVPGSYNEQF
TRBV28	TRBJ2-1	ASISEREGSYNEQF
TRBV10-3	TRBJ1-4	AISEIAREKLF
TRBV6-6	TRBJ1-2	ASSSAGSDGGYT
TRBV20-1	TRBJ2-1	SASAGVGEQF
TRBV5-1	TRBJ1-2	ASRDRNYGYT
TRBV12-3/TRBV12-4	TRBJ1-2	ASSSRGEANYGYT
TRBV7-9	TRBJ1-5	ASSLAAGQRNQPQH
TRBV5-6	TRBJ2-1	ASTYRTGGGDEQF
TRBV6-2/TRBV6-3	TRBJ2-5	ASSYEHQETQY
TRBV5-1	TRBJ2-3	ASSLPGGDDTQY
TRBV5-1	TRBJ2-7	ASSLAGTDEQY
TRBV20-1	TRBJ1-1	SARQVEAF
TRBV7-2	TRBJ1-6	ASSFSSNSDSPLH
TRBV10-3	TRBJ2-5	AISTSGGSLWTQY
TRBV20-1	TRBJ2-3	SARVKLAESTDTQY
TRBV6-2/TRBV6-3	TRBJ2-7	ASAPTDRYEQY
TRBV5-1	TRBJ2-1	ASSLIVADSYNEQF
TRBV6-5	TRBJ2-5	ASRQSSVETQY
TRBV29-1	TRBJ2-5	SVEDQEGEGETQY